Below, 13 T cell receptor beta chains from the same sample are listed, as sequenced in a study of T cells in Graves' hyperthyroidism and ophthalmopathy. The TCR beta CDR3 regions underwent amplification using RNA transcripts as the source. An initial round of RT-PCR targeting the TCR CDR3 relied on the HTBI primer set. MiXCR, run by TCRdb on the multiplex PCR reads, gives a single entry per CDR3 protein. The profile shows some 600,000 distinct CDR3 sequences, around 13% of them singletons. Sequenced: blood. Receptor source: a woman younger than 45 with Graves' hyperthyroidism that later progressed to Graves' ophthalmopathy.

The table lists this clonotype with many counts. This rearrangement joins TRBV2 to TRBJ1-2; D gene unclear. Germline V lookup: CDR1 SNHLY, CDR2 FYNNEI. The CDR3 is 11 residues long. The germline V and J ends were trimmed by 6 bases and 4 bases, with 6 bases remaining between them. CDR3 residues: CASSLIYGYTF. CDR3 coding DNA: TGTGCCAGCAGCCTTATCTATGGCTACACCTTC.

The table lists this clonotype with a few counts. This sequence joins TRBV5-1 and TRBJ1-1, with D unclear. The germline V gene encodes CDR1 SGHRS and CDR2 YFSETQ. Deletions cut 0 bases from V and 1 base from J, with 10 bases between. The CDR3 runs 15 residues. The DNA of the CDR3 is TGCGCCAGCAGCTTGGACGCTCCAGGGAACACTGAAGCTTTCTTT. Its protein is CASSLDAPGNTEAFF.

At least ten counts were recorded for this clonotype. The chain is built from TRBV20-1 and TRBJ2-7, with TRBD2 identical over 10 bases. Looked up from germline, CDR1 is DFQATT and CDR2 is SNEGSKA (reference sequence). The V gene end was trimmed by 2 bases and the J gene end by 7 bases; junction bases not matched to a gene: 8. The CDR3 has 14 residues. The DNA of the CDR3 is TGCAGTGCTAGAAGTTCTAGCGGGAGTAATGAGCAGTACTTC. This codes for CSARSSSGSNEQYF.

Only a few counts were recorded for this clonotype. The chain recombines TRBV6-1 with TRBJ1-1; weak D call: TRBD1 (6 bases). V lost 3 bases, J lost 1 base, and 9 bases lay in between. Germline V gene data show CDR1 as MNHNS and CDR2 as SASEGT. The CDR3 spans 14 residues. CDR3 nucleotides: TGTGCCAGCAGTGACAGGGGACCGAACACTGAAGCTTTCTTT. This codes for CASSDRGPNTEAFF.

The rearrangement uses TRBV28 and TRBJ1-1; TRBD1 matches at 8 bases. V lost 5 bases and J lost 7; bases outside the gene matches: 15. CDR3 length: 16 residues. CDR1 and CDR2 (germline): MDHEN, SYDVKM. The CDR3: CASSPYPTGENFEAFF. CDR3 nucleotide sequence: TGTGCCAGCAGTCCCTACCCGACAGGGGAGAACTTTGAAGCTTTCTTT.

This clonotype was observed at least ten times. The chain couples TRBV20-1 to TRBJ1-4; 7 bases line up with TRBD1. Trimming cost V 6 bases and J 8 bases; bases outside gene matches: 9. The CDR3 extends over 13 amino acids. Looked up from germline, CDR1 is DFQATT and CDR2 is SNEGSKA (reference sequence). CDR3: CSAPTGVEEKLFF. CDR3 nucleotides: TGCAGTGCCCCTACAGGGGTAGAGGAAAAACTGTTTTTT.

This sequence joins TRBV19 and TRBJ1-3; 9 nucleotides line up with TRBD1. This CDR3 spans 17 amino acids. Trimming at V came to 4 bases and at J to 4 bases, leaving 11 bases not matched to a gene. Germline V lookup: CDR1 LNHDA, CDR2 SQIVND (reference sequence). Here the CDR3 reads CASSTPQPGQGGNTIYF. As DNA, the CDR3 is TGTGCCAGTAGTACCCCTCAACCGGGACAGGGAGGAAACACCATATATTTT.

This clonotype was detected only a few times. This chain connects TRBV12-3 or TRBV12-4 to TRBJ2-7, with TRBD2 matching over 16 bases. Trimming took 4 bases from V and 6 from J; bases not matched to a gene: 9. CDR3 length: 17 residues. In nucleotides, the CDR3 is TGTGCCAGCAGTTCGGGGACTAGCGGGAGGGTAACAGGCGAGCAGTACTTC. Protein: CASSSGTSGRVTGEQYF.

This clonotype appeared a few times. The rearrangement joins TRBV20-1 to TRBJ1-6; D possibly corresponds to TRBD1 (5 bases). CDR1 DFQATT and CDR2 SNEGSKA come from the germline V gene (reference sequence). The CDR3 runs to 15 residues. V lost 3 bases and J lost 9, with 18 bases in between. The CDR3 DNA is TGCAGTGCTAGTCCCTGGCAGGGAGGGAGTTCACCCCTCCACTTT. It yields the protein CSASPWQGGSSPLHF.

This chain joins TRBV7-9 and TRBJ2-1, with 9 bases aligning to TRBD2. Germline V lookup: CDR1 SEHNR, CDR2 FQNEAQ (reference sequence). The ends lost 5 bases at V and 1 base at J; junction bases unmatched: 0. This CDR3 is 14 amino acids long. CDR3 residues: CASSTSGSYNEQFF. The CDR3 DNA reads TGTGCCAGCAGCACTAGCGGGTCCTACAATGAGCAGTTCTTC.

This clonotype was observed a few times. The J gene is TRBJ1-2, the V gene TRBV30; the D gene is possibly TRBD1 (6 bases). This CDR3 is 13 amino acids long. V was shortened by 4 bases and J by 1 base, with 10 bases between the two germline ends. Germline V gene lookup returns CDR1 GTSNPN and CDR2 SVGIG (reference sequence). The CDR3 here is CAWKGQSNYGYTF. DNA for the CDR3: TGTGCCTGGAAAGGACAGAGTAACTATGGCTACACCTTC.

A few counts support this clonotype. This chain joins TRBV5-1 and TRBJ2-7; the D gene is possibly TRBD1 (7 bases). Germline CDR1 SGHRS, CDR2 YFSETQ. This CDR3 has 15 residues. Deletions cut 4 bases from V and 3 bases from J, with 17 bases between. DNA of the CDR3: TGCGCCAGCAGCCCGTTGACAGGGAGGAACTACGAGCAGTACTTC. It codes for CASSPLTGRNYEQYF.

This clonotype was picked up many times. The chain has TRBV19 and TRBJ2-1; 7 bases line up with TRBD2. This CDR3 region has 18 residues. Germline lookup yields CDR1 LNHDA and CDR2 SQIVND (reference sequence). V shed 7 bases and J 2 bases; nucleotides not matched to a gene: 17. CDR3 residues: CASTLGGRTSLAYNEQFF. CDR3 nucleotides: TGTGCCAGTACCCTGGGGGGGAGGACCTCCTTAGCCTACAATGAGCAGTTCTTC.